This T cell receptor beta chain was captured in a study of blood T cell repertoires in COVID-19. Looking at the study overall: Italy, Spain and the United States were the sources of the convalescent and acute COVID-19 samples. The analysed material was cDNA or gDNA that came from T cells, B-cell-depleted T cells, or PBMCs.

In the authors' methods: Reference gene primer amplification gave nucleated cell count estimates. Clones were sequenced by immunoSEQ multiplex PCR, and TCRdb holds only the in-frame ones, with some missing. V and J calls and clone size are copied from that table; D and trimming were computed from the DNA. The sample shows about 240,000 clones, roughly 83% of them seen only once. J was trimmed by 7 bases and V by 0 bases; bases with no gene match: 4. Germline V lookup: CDR1 GTSNPN, CDR2 SVGIG (reference sequence). The CDR3 is made up of 14 amino acids. The sequenced sample was peripheral blood. The genes are TRBV30 and TRBJ1-5, with 9 positions matching TRBD1. The TCR comes from a woman older than 75 with acute or convalescent COVID-19. This CDR3 reads CAWSVQGAKQPQHF. As DNA, the CDR3 is TGTGCCTGGAGTGTACAGGGGGCAAAACAGCCCCAGCATTTT.